A single sample is the source of the 20 T cell receptor beta chains below, sequenced in a study of siplizumab effects on memory and regulatory T cells. Only in-frame clones appear in the TCRdb table, and some are missing; sequencing was by immunoSEQ multiplex PCR. The sample records tens of thousands of clones, roughly 96% being singletons. Sequencing used naive CD4+ T cells sorted from blood. These TCRs come from a human donor in good health.

The genes are TRBV7-2 and TRBJ1-2; D is undetermined. This CDR3 is 14 amino acids long. Germline V lookup: CDR1 SGHTA, CDR2 FQGNSA. The V and J ends lost 0 bases and 1 base respectively, with 6 bases between them. The CDR3 region has the DNA TGTGCCAGCAGCTTAGCGGCAGTTAACTATGGCTACACCTTC. This sequence encodes CASSLAAVNYGYTF.

In its sample, this clone was seen once. The V gene is TRBV5-5, the J gene TRBJ2-7, with D perhaps matching TRBD1 (5 bases). Germline assignment: CDR1 SGHKS and CDR2 YYEKEE (reference sequence). The germline V and J ends were trimmed by 0 bases and 0 bases, with 7 bases remaining between them. CDR3 size: 14 residues. The CDR3 sequence is CASSLGQSSYEQYF. The CDR3 DNA reads TGTGCCAGCAGCTTGGGACAGAGCTCCTACGAGCAGTACTTC.

The chain recombines TRBV6-6 with TRBJ2-7; D tentatively reads TRBD1 or TRBD2 (6 bases each). The V gene's germline CDR1 is MNHNY and CDR2 SVGAGI (reference sequence). V shed 8 bases and J shed 5 bases, with 22 bases lying between them. This CDR3 has 15 amino acids. CDR3 nucleotide sequence: TGTGCCAGCGGGCGAGGGGGGCGCATATTACACGAGCAGTACTTC. This encodes CASGRGGRILHEQYF.

This clone was detected only once. J is TRBJ2-2 and V is TRBV2, with D possibly TRBD1 on 6 matching bases. Trimming left V 0 bases short and J 7 bases short, with 12 bases between. CDR3 size: 15 residues. CDR1 is SNHLY and CDR2 is FYNNEI in the germline V gene. The CDR3: CASSEAASGVGELFF. The CDR3 region has the DNA TGTGCCAGCAGTGAAGCTGCATCAGGGGTCGGGGAGCTGTTTTTT. Filled out from reference TRBV2 and TRBJ2-2, the complete variable domain reads EPEVTQTPSHQVTQMGQEVILRCVPISNHLYFYWYRQILGQKVEFLVSFYNNEISEKSEIFDDQFSVERPDGSNFTLKIRSTKLEDSAMYFCASSEAASGVGELFFGEGSRLTVL.

The genes are TRBV30 and TRBJ2-1, with 14 bases identical to TRBD2. Germline V gene data show CDR1 as GTSNPN and CDR2 as SVGIG (reference sequence). With 0 bases clipped from V and 5 bases from J, the junction kept 6 bases outside the gene matches. This CDR3 has 17 residues. CDR3: CAWSVRLAGGRNNEQFF. The CDR3 DNA reads TGTGCCTGGAGTGTGAGACTAGCGGGGGGGCGTAACAATGAGCAGTTCTTC.

CDR3 nucleotides: TGTGCCAGCAGCTTATACGGGGTGGGAAACACCATATATTTT. Amino acids: CASSLYGVGNTIYF. The gene calls are TRBV5-4 and TRBJ1-3, with unresolved D. The CDR3 totals 14 residues. Germline values: CDR1 SGHNT, CDR2 YYREEE (reference sequence). V gave up 2 bases and J gave up 4 bases, with 10 bases separating them.

The CDR3 region is CASSPGSSGNTIYF. Written as DNA, the CDR3 is TGCGCCAGCAGCCCAGGGAGCTCTGGAAACACCATATATTTT. This chain joins TRBV5-1 and TRBJ1-3; TRBD1 is a possible D gene (5 bases). The CDR3 sequence is 14 residues long. V lost 4 bases and J 0 bases, leaving 8 bases between the germline ends. CDR1 and CDR2 from the germline V gene are SGHRS and YFSETQ. Filled out from reference TRBV5-1 and TRBJ1-3, the complete variable domain reads KAGVTQTPRYLIKTRGQQVTLSCSPISGHRSVSWYQQTPGQGLQFLFEYFSETQRNKGNFPGRFSGRQFSNSRSEMNVSTLELGDSALYLCASSPGSSGNTIYFGEGSWLTVV.

J is TRBJ1-2 and V is TRBV30; D is perhaps TRBD1 (6 bases). V was cut by 2 bases and J by 6 bases, with 19 bases left in between. The CDR3 spans 15 residues. Germline V CDR1 and CDR2: GTSNPN, SVGIG (reference sequence). The chain's CDR3 is CAWSTGTTGTNGYTF. DNA for the CDR3: TGTGCCTGGAGTACAGGGACTACAGGGACTAATGGCTACACCTTC.

V is TRBV5-6 and J is TRBJ2-7; D remains unclear. Trimming shortened V by 0 bases and J by 3 bases, and 22 bases separated the two germline ends. The CDR3 spans 18 residues. The V gene's germline CDR1 is SGHDT and CDR2 YYEEEE. Written as DNA, the CDR3 is TGTGCCAGCAGCTTGGGGCCTCCCATAGGGTTTCTCGTCTACGAGCAGTACTTC. Translated, it gives CASSLGPPIGFLVYEQYF.

The gene calls are TRBV7-2 and TRBJ2-3; D unclear. The germline CDR1 and CDR2 sequences are SGHTA and FQGNSA. This CDR3 spans 13 amino acids. The V and J ends lost 5 bases and 0 bases respectively, with 6 bases between them. CDR3 amino acids: CASSDASTDTQYF. The CDR3 DNA follows: TGTGCCAGCAGCGACGCCAGCACAGATACGCAGTATTTT.

This sequence joins TRBV5-4 and TRBJ1-2, with 7 bases lining up with TRBD1. Looked up from germline, CDR1 is SGHNT and CDR2 is YYREEE (reference sequence). This CDR3 has 13 residues. Trimming removed 1 base from V and 3 bases from J; junction bases left unmatched: 0. The CDR3 region has the DNA TGTGCCAGCAGCTTGACAGGGGACTATGGCTACACCTTC. Its protein product is CASSLTGDYGYTF.

J is TRBJ2-1 and V is TRBV7-8; D gene unclear. The germline CDR1 and CDR2 sequences are SGHVS and FQNEAQ. The CDR3 has 10 residues. Trimming cost V 5 bases and J 12 bases, with 8 bases left between them. DNA of the CDR3: TGTGCCAGCAGCCAAGTGGCGCAGTTCTTC. Translation gives CASSQVAQFF. The variable domain in full, with the rest retrieved from reference TRBV7-8 and TRBJ2-1, is GAGVSQSPRYKVAKRGQDVALRCDPISGHVSLFWYQQALGQGPEFLTYFQNEAQLDKSGLPSDRFFAERPEGSVSTLKIQRTQQEDSAVYLCASSQVAQFFGPGTRLTVL.

The sample holds one count of this clone. V gene TRBV7-9 combines with J gene TRBJ1-2; maybe TRBD1 (5 bases). CDR1 is SEHNR, CDR2 FQNEAQ, per germline (reference sequence). This CDR3 region has 16 residues. V shed 1 base and J shed 4 bases, with 16 bases lying between them. The CDR3 sequence: CASSLVPEGVPYGYTF. The DNA of the CDR3 is TGTGCCAGCAGCTTAGTCCCGGAAGGGGTACCCTATGGCTACACCTTC.

The chain couples TRBV7-8 to TRBJ1-2, with D perhaps matching TRBD1 (6 bases). Germline values: CDR1 SGHVS, CDR2 FQNEAQ. Trimming removed 5 bases at V and 0 bases at J, with 16 bases between. The CDR3 spans 16 residues. DNA of the CDR3: TGTGCCAGCAGCGTGGACAGTGCAAAAACTAACTATGGCTACACCTTC. This codes for CASSVDSAKTNYGYTF.

The chain couples TRBV19 to TRBJ2-2, with D unclear. V shed 5 bases and J shed 4 bases, with 11 bases lying between them. This CDR3 spans 14 amino acids. Germline CDR1 LNHDA, CDR2 SQIVND (reference sequence). The CDR3 DNA is TGTGCCAGTAGTGCCCGGGCGGTCACCGGGGAGCTGTTTTTT. This codes for CASSARAVTGELFF. The full variable domain, with the rest looked up from reference TRBV19 and TRBJ2-2, is DGGITQSPKYLFRKEGQNVTLSCEQNLNHDAMYWYRQDPGQGLRLIYYSQIVNDFQKGDIAEGYSVSREKKESFPLTVTSAQKNPTAFYLCASSARAVTGELFFGEGSRLTVL.

Only a few counts were recorded for this clone. This chain joins TRBV28 and TRBJ1-1, with TRBD1 as a possible D gene (6 bases). With 2 bases removed from V and 2 bases from J, the gap between germline ends came to 9 bases. This CDR3 is built from 14 residues. The V gene's germline CDR1 is MDHEN and CDR2 SYDVKM. The CDR3 sequence: CASSLQGYNTEAFF. The DNA of the CDR3 is TGTGCCAGCAGTTTACAGGGGTATAACACTGAAGCTTTCTTT.

J is TRBJ1-2 and V is TRBV6-5; 7 nucleotides align to TRBD1. The V gene end was trimmed by 10 bases and the J gene end by 4 bases; junction bases not matched to a gene: 9. This CDR3 is built from 13 residues. CDR1 MNHEY and CDR2 SVGAGI come from the germline V gene. CDR3 nucleotide sequence: TGTGCCACCAGGGACAGCCTCGGCTATGGCTACACCTTC. Its translation: CATRDSLGYGYTF.

The genes are TRBV4-1 and TRBJ2-4, with 10 bases lining up with TRBD2. CDR1 MGHRA and CDR2 YSYEKL come from the germline V gene. The CDR3 is 16 residues long. J gave up 4 bases and V 4 bases, and 7 bases lay outside the gene matches. The CDR3 nucleotides are TGCGCCAGCAGCCCAGGTCTAGCGGGGGTGAAAAACATTCAGTACTTC. Translated, it gives CASSPGLAGVKNIQYF.

The chain is built from TRBV7-6 and TRBJ2-1, with D hard to call. V lost 5 bases and J lost 0, with 11 bases in between. The CDR3 totals 15 residues. Germline CDR1 is SGHVS and CDR2 is FNYEAQ. The CDR3 region has the DNA TGTGCCAGCAGCCCACAGCCGAGCTCCTACAATGAGCAGTTCTTC. Residues: CASSPQPSSYNEQFF. Based on the CDR3 plus reference TRBV7-6 and TRBJ2-1, the full variable domain is GAGVSQSPRYKVTKRGQDVALRCDPISGHVSLYWYRQALGQGPEFLTYFNYEAQQDKSGLPNDRFSAERPEGSISTLTIQRTEQRDSAMYRCASSPQPSSYNEQFFGPGTRLTVL.

The chain uses TRBV7-2 and TRBJ1-2; D may be TRBD1 (6 bases). There are 15 residues in the CDR3. Germline values: CDR1 SGHTA, CDR2 FQGNSA. Trimming took off 1 base at V and 8 bases at J, with 17 bases between the two ends. The CDR3 loop is CASSLDVGARFGYTF. The CDR3 DNA follows: TGTGCCAGCAGCTTAGATGTGGGGGCGAGGTTCGGCTACACCTTC. Looking up the rest from reference TRBV7-2 and TRBJ1-2 gives the full variable domain: GAGVSQSPSNKVTEKGKDVELRCDPISGHTALYWYRQSLGQGLEFLIYFQGNSAPDKSGLPSDRFSAERTGGSVSTLTIQRTQQEDSAVYLCASSLDVGARFGYTFGSGTRLTVV.